A selection of T cell receptor beta chains follows, all from one sample in a study of T cell repertoires in cytomegalovirus infection. TCRdb re-called the reads with MiXCR, one entry per CDR3 protein. The repertoire holds about 740,000 distinct CDR3 sequences, with less than 40% as singletons. The material sequenced was PBMCs. These receptors were collected from a human donor in good health (CMV status not recorded). Some clones in this sample may be carry-over from other donors' samples. CDR3s include the opening cysteine and the closing phenylalanine or tryptophan. Fields, in order: clone size, D gene, V gene, J gene, CDR3 protein, CDR3 DNA. D genes are given only for firm matches. Size is stated for part of the rows, as once, few or many counts, or as a class when the clone is expanded.

>NA|NA|TRBV6-6|TRBJ1-4
CASSYFSLNPDEKLFF
TGTGCCAGCAGTTACTTCTCGCTCAACCCGGATGAAAAACTGTTTTTT
>NA|TRBD2|TRBV2|TRBJ2-3
CASRGTSGMKSDTQYF
TGTGCCAGCAGGGGGACTAGCGGGATGAAATCGGATACGCAGTATTTT
>few|NA|TRBV11-2|TRBJ1-2
CASSSLGISNYGYTF
TGTGCCAGCAGCAGCCTTGGAATTTCTAACTATGGCTACACCTTC
>NA|NA|TRBV10-3|TRBJ1-1
CASIESLQGNTEAFF
TGTGCCAGCATTGAGTCCCTACAGGGCAACACTGAAGCTTTCTTT
>NA|NA|TRBV7-9|TRBJ1-1
CASSLAGRQNTEAFF
TGTGCCAGCAGCTTAGCGGGTAGGCAGAACACTGAAGCTTTCTTT
>NA|NA|TRBV6-2/TRBV6-3|TRBJ1-5
CASSYFGNQPQHF
TGTGCCAGCAGTTACTTCGGGAATCAGCCCCAGCATTTT
>few|TRBD1|TRBV11-2|TRBJ1-4
CASSLGQGLGEKLFF
TGTGCCAGCAGCTTAGGACAGGGGTTGGGTGAAAAACTGTTTTTT
>NA|NA|TRBV27|TRBJ2-6
CASSFLGGGANVLTF
TGTGCCAGCAGTTTTCTTGGGGGTGGGGCCAACGTCCTGACTTTC
>NA|NA|TRBV6-5|TRBJ2-5
CASSYSEGVSETQYF
TGTGCCAGCAGTTACTCCGAGGGGGTTTCAGAGACCCAGTACTTC
>many|NA|TRBV6-6|TRBJ2-7
CASSYGQRGGNEQYF
TGTGCCAGCAGTTACGGACAGCGGGGCGGGAACGAGCAGTACTTC
>many|NA|TRBV6-2/TRBV6-3|TRBJ2-2
CASSWEKKRNTGELFF
TGTGCCAGCAGTTGGGAGAAGAAAAGGAACACCGGGGAGCTGTTTTTT
>once|NA|TRBV20-1|TRBJ2-2
CSASDQSWELFF
TGCAGTGCTAGCGATCAATCTTGGGAGCTGTTTTTT
>few|TRBD1|TRBV30|TRBJ1-2
CAWSPIGTGANYGYTF
TGTGCCTGGAGTCCAATCGGGACAGGAGCTAACTATGGCTACACCTTC
>few|TRBD1|TRBV6-5|TRBJ2-7
CASRDSLTYEQYF
TGTGCCAGCCGGGACAGCCTAACCTACGAGCAGTACTTC
>once|TRBD2|TRBV15|TRBJ2-3
CATSREWTSGRPEDTQYF
TGTGCCACCAGCAGAGAATGGACTAGCGGGAGGCCGGAAGATACGCAGTATTTT
>many|TRBD2|TRBV27|TRBJ2-2
CASSLTSGGYNTGELFF
TGTGCCAGCAGTTTAACTAGCGGGGGGTACAACACCGGGGAGCTGTTTTTT
>NA|TRBD1|TRBV7-3|TRBJ1-5
CASSPEEGTVYNQPQHF
TGTGCCAGCAGTCCTGAGGAGGGGACAGTGTATAATCAGCCCCAGCATTTT
>few|TRBD2|TRBV7-9|TRBJ2-2
CASSIGGTGELFF
TGTGCCAGCAGCATCGGGGGGACCGGGGAGCTGTTTTTT
>few|NA|TRBV6-5|TRBJ1-1
CASNWPGGTEAFF
TGTGCCAGCAACTGGCCGGGGGGCACTGAAGCTTTCTTT
>NA|TRBD1|TRBV6-6|TRBJ2-7
CASSQRDRGHDEQYF
TGTGCCAGCAGTCAACGGGACAGGGGGCACGACGAGCAGTACTTC
>few|NA|TRBV6-6|TRBJ1-1
CASTRYTEAFF
TGTGCCAGCACCCGGTACACTGAAGCTTTCTTT
>NA|TRBD2|TRBV28|TRBJ2-3
CASSYGLAGPRADTQYF
TGTGCCAGCAGTTACGGACTAGCGGGGCCCAGGGCAGATACGCAGTATTTT
>NA|NA|TRBV5-6|TRBJ2-4
CASSAQDKAKNIQYF
TGTGCCAGCAGCGCCCAGGACAAAGCCAAAAACATTCAGTACTTC
>many|TRBD2|TRBV7-2|TRBJ2-5
CASSLGMRGETQYF
TGTGCCAGCAGCTTAGGAATGCGGGGGGAGACCCAGTACTTC
>NA|NA|TRBV18|TRBJ1-1
CASSPTRAMNTEAFF
TGTGCCAGCTCACCTACGAGAGCCATGAACACTGAAGCTTTCTTT
>NA|TRBD2|TRBV5-8|TRBJ2-3
CTSSFGTSGTDTQYF
TGTACCAGCAGCTTCGGGACTAGCGGAACAGATACGCAGTATTTT
>NA|NA|TRBV6-2/TRBV6-3|TRBJ1-5
CASSYSRQYNQPQHF
TGTGCCAGCAGTTACTCGCGACAGTACAATCAGCCCCAGCATTTT
>few|NA|TRBV6-2/TRBV6-3|TRBJ2-5
CASSPTGLRETQYF
TGTGCCAGCAGCCCGACGGGATTAAGGGAGACCCAGTACTTC
>NA|NA|TRBV19|TRBJ1-1
CASRIVRQASEAFF
TGTGCCAGTAGGATAGTTCGCCAGGCAAGTGAAGCTTTCTTT
>few|TRBD2|TRBV4-1|TRBJ2-2
CASSPQRSGGVTGELFF
TGCGCCAGCAGCCCCCAGAGGAGCGGGGGGGTCACCGGGGAGCTGTTTTTT
>few|NA|TRBV7-9|TRBJ2-1
CASSLRTENNEQFF
TGTGCCAGCAGCCTCCGGACTGAGAACAATGAGCAGTTCTTC
>few|TRBD2|TRBV19|TRBJ2-5
CASSARTSGSGETQYF
TGTGCCAGTAGTGCCCGGACTAGCGGGAGTGGAGAGACCCAGTACTTC
>NA|NA|TRBV6-1|TRBJ1-5
CASSEYMLGNQPQHF
TGTGCCAGCAGTGAATACATGCTAGGCAATCAGCCCCAGCATTTT
>NA|NA|TRBV14|TRBJ1-1
CASSQDLGASEAFF
TGTGCCAGCAGCCAAGATCTAGGAGCCTCTGAAGCTTTCTTT
>many|NA|TRBV7-2|TRBJ1-6
CASSKPGRSNSPLHF
TGTGCCAGCAGCAAACCGGGGCGGTCGAATTCACCCCTCCACTTT
>NA|TRBD1|TRBV11-3|TRBJ2-3
CASSLVQGARNTQYF
TGTGCCAGCAGCTTAGTGCAGGGGGCGAGGAATACGCAGTATTTT
>NA|NA|TRBV5-6|TRBJ1-2
CASSTTPIETNYGYTF
TGTGCCAGCAGCACGACCCCCATCGAAACTAACTATGGCTACACCTTC
>few|TRBD1|TRBV10-3|TRBJ1-2
CAISASGTGADF
TGTGCCATCAGTGCCTCCGGGACAGGGGCCGACTTC
>NA|TRBD1|TRBV5-1|TRBJ2-2
CASSWPGQSARTGELFF
TGCGCCAGCAGCTGGCCGGGACAGTCAGCTCGGACCGGGGAGCTGTTTTTT
>many|NA|TRBV12-3/TRBV12-4|TRBJ1-1
CASSLTGYTEAFF
TGCGCCAGCAGCCTAACCGGGTACACTGAAGCTTTCTTT
>NA|NA|TRBV12-3/TRBV12-4|TRBJ1-6
CASSLRPTGTYNSPLHF
TGTGCCAGCAGTCTAAGGCCCACCGGGACCTATAATTCACCCCTCCACTTT
>NA|NA|TRBV19|TRBJ2-4
CASSTSELVAKNIQYF
TGTGCCAGTAGTACGTCGGAGCTCGTAGCCAAAAACATTCAGTACTTC
>NA|TRBD1|TRBV7-4|TRBJ1-6
CASSSDRARSPLHF
TGTGCCAGCAGCTCCGACAGGGCCCGTTCACCCCTCCACTTT
>NA|TRBD2|TRBV27|TRBJ2-1
CASSPSQGGGARGQFF
TGTGCCAGCAGTCCCTCTCAGGGCGGGGGGGCCCGTGGGCAGTTCTTC
>NA|NA|TRBV5-1|TRBJ1-6
CASSASPQGSNSPLHF
TGCGCCAGCAGCGCTTCGCCTCAGGGAAGTAATTCACCCCTCCACTTT